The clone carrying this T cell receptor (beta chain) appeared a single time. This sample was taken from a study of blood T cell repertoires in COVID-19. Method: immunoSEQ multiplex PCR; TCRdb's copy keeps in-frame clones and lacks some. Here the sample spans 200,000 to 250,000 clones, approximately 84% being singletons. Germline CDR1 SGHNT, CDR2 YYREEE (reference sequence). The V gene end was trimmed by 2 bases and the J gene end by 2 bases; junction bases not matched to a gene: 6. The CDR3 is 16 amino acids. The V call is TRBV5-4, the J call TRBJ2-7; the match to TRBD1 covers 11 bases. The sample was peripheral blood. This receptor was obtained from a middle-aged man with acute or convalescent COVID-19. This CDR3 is CASSLPPGQGAYEQYF. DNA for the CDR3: TGTGCCAGCAGCTTACCGCCGGGACAGGGGGCCTACGAGCAGTACTTC.